Below, one TCR beta chain is given with its context. Its cognate antigen is unknown. This entry comes from a study of Tregs in tolerant kidney transplant recipients. Study-level results: Few patients were studied, so findings need validation in larger groups. Antigen-driven expansion was suggested because donor-specific Tregs expanded more than all Tregs in tolerant patients. Biological reproducibility was not directly addressed, but technical replication error appeared minimal. Activated donor B cell expansion appeared to reveal the most relevant donor-specific TCRbeta repertoire.

TCRdb keeps only in-frame clones here, not all; method: immunoSEQ multiplex PCR. There are about 94,000 clones in the sample; 93% occur only once, and approximately 0.48% lies in the top ten. V dropped 1 base and J dropped 4; count of bases not matched to a gene: 5. The CDR3 runs 16 residues. The germline gives CDR1 LGHNA, CDR2 YNFKEQ. The clonotype was recovered from a human donor who received a combined kidney and bone marrow transplant. The specimen was CD4+ T cells from blood, collected before the transplant. The rearrangement joins TRBV4-2 to TRBJ2-1, with TRBD1 matching over 9 bases. CDR3 region: CASSQGTGGYYNEQFF. The CDR3 nucleotides are TGTGCCAGCAGCCAAGGTACAGGGGGCTATTACAATGAGCAGTTCTTC.